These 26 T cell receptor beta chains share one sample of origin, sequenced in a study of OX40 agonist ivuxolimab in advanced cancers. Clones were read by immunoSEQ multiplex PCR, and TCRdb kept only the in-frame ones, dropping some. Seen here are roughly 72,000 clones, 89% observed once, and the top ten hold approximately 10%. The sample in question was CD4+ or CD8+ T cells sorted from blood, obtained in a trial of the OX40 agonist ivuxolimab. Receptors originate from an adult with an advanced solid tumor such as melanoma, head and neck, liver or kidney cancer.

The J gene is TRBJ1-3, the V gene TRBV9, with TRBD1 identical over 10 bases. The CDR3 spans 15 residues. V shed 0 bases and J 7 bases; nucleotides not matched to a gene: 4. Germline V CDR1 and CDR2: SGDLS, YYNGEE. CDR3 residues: CASSVAPGQGNTIYF. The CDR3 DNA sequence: TGTGCCAGCAGCGTAGCACCGGGACAGGGGAACACCATATATTTT.

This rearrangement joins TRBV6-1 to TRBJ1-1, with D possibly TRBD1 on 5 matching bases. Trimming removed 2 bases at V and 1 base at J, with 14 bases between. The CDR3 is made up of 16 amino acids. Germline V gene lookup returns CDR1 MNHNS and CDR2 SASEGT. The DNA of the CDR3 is TGTGCCAGCAGTGAATCAAAGATGGGGCAGAACACTGAAGCTTTCTTT. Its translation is CASSESKMGQNTEAFF.

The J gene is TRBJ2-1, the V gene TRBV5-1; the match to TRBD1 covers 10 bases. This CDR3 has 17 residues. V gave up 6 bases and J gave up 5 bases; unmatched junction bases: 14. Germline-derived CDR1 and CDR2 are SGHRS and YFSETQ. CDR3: CASTKMGLGQGDNEQFF. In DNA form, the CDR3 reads TGCGCCAGCACCAAAATGGGCTTAGGACAGGGGGACAATGAGCAGTTCTTC.

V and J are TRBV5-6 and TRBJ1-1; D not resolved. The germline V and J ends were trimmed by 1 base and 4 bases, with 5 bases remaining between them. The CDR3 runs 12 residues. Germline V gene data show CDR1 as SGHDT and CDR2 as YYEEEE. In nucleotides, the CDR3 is TGTGCCAGCAGCTTGATCGGCACTGAAGCTTTCTTT. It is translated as CASSLIGTEAFF.

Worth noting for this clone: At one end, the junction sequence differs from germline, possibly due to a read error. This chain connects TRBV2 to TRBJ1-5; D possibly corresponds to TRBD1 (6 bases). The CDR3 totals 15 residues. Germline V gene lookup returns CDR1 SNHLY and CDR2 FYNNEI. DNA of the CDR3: TGTGCCAGCAGCGAAGACCCGGGGGCATGGCAGCCCCAGCATTTT. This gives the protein CASSEDPGAWQPQHF.

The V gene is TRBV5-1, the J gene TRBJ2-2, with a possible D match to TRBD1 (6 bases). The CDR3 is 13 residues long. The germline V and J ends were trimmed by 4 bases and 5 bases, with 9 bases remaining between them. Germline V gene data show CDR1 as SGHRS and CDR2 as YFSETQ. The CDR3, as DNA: TGCGCCAGCAGCCCTCAGGGGACCGGGGAGCTGTTTTTT. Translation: CASSPQGTGELFF.

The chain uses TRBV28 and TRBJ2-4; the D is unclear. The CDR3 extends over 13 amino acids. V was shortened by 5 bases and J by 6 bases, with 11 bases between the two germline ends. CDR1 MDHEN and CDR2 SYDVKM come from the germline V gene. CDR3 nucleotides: TGTGCCAGCAGTCTCCCCTTGGGAAACATTCAGTACTTC. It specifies CASSLPLGNIQYF. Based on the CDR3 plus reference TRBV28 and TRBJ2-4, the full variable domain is DVKVTQSSRYLVKRTGEKVFLECVQDMDHENMFWYRQDPGLGLRLIYFSYDVKMKEKGDIPEGYSVSREKKERFSLILESASTNQTSMYLCASSLPLGNIQYFGAGTRLSVL.

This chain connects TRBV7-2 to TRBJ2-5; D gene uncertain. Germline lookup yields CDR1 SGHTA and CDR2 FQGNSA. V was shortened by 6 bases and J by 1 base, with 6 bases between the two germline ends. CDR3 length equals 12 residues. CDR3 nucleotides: TGTGCCAGCAGTTACACCCAAGAGACCCAGTACTTC. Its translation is CASSYTQETQYF. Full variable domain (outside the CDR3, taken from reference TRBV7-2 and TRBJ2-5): GAGVSQSPSNKVTEKGKDVELRCDPISGHTALYWYRQSLGQGLEFLIYFQGNSAPDKSGLPSDRFSAERTGGSVSTLTIQRTQQEDSAVYLCASSYTQETQYFGPGTRLLVL.

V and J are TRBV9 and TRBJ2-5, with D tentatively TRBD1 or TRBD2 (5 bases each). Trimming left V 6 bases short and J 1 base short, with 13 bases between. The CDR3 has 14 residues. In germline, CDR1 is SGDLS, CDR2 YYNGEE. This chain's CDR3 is CASTPGPPQETQYF. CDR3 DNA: TGTGCCAGCACCCCGGGGCCACCCCAAGAGACCCAGTACTTC.

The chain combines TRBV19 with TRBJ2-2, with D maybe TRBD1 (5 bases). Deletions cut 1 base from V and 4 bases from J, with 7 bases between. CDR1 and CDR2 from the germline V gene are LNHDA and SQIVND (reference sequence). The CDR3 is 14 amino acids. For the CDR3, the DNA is TGTGCCAGTAGTATAGTCAGGGCCACCGGGGAGCTGTTTTTT. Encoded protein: CASSIVRATGELFF.

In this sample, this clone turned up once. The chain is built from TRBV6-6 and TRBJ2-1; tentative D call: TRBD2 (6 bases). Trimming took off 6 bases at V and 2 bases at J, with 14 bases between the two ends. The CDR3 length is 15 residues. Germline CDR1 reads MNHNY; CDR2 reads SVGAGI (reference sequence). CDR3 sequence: CASSPGLPTYNEQFF. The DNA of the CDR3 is TGTGCCAGCAGCCCAGGACTACCCACCTACAATGAGCAGTTCTTC.

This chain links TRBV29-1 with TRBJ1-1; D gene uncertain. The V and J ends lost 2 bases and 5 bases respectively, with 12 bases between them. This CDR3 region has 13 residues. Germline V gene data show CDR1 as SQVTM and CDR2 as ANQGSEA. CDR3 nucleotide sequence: TGCAGCGTTGAACCCATCGTAGGAACTGAAGCTTTCTTT. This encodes CSVEPIVGTEAFF.

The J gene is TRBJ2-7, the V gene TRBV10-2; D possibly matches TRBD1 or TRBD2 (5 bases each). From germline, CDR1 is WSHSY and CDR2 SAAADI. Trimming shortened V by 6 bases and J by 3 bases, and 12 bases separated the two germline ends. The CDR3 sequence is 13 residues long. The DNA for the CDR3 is TGCGCCAGCAGCATCCGGGACGGCTACGAGCAGTACTTC. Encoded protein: CASSIRDGYEQYF.

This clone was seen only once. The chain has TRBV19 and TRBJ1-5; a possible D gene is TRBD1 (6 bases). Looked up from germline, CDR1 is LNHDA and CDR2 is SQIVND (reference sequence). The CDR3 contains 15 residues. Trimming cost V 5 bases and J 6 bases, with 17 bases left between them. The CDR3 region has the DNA TGTGCCAGTAGTCCCCGATGGGGGGCGGGTCAGCCCCAGCATTTT. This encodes CASSPRWGAGQPQHF.

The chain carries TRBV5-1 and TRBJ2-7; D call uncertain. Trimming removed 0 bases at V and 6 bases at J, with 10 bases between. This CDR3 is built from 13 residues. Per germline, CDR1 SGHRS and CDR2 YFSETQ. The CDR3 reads CASSLGYRVEQYF. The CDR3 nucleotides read TGCGCCAGCAGCTTGGGTTACCGGGTCGAGCAGTACTTC.

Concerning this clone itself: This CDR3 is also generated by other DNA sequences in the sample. CDR3 loop: CSVDRGGTDTQYF. CDR3 DNA: TGCAGCGTTGACCGGGGCGGCACAGATACGCAGTATTTT. V usage is TRBV29-1 and J usage is TRBJ2-3; D tentatively reads TRBD1 or TRBD2 (5 bases each). Trimming stripped 3 bases from V and 1 base from J, with 8 bases between. Germline loops: CDR1 SQVTM, CDR2 ANQGSEA. CDR3 length: 13 residues.

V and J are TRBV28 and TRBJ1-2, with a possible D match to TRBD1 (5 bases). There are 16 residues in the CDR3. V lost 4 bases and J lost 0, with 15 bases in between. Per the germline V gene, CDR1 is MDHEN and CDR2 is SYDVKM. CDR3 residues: CASSSPSAGANYGYTF. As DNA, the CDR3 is TGTGCCAGCAGTTCCCCATCGGCGGGGGCTAACTATGGCTACACCTTC.

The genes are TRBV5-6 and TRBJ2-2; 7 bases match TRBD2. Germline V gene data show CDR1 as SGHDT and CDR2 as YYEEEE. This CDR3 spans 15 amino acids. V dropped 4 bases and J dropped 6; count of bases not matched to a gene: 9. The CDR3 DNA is TGTGCCAGCAGCCGGGCGGGAGAACGAGCCGGGGAGCTGTTTTTT. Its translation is CASSRAGERAGELFF.

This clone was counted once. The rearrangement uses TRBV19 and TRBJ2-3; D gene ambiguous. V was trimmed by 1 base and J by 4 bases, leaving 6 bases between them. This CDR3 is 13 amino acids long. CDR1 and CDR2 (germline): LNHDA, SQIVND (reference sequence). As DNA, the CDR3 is TGTGCCAGTAGTATAGGGTTCGCAGATACGCAGTATTTT. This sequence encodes CASSIGFADTQYF.

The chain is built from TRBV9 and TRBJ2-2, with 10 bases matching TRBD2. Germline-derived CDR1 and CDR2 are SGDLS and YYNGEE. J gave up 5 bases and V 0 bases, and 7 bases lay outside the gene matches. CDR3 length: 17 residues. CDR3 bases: TGTGCCAGCAGCGTAGCTTCTAGCGGGAGATGGACCGGGGAGCTGTTTTTT. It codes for CASSVASSGRWTGELFF.

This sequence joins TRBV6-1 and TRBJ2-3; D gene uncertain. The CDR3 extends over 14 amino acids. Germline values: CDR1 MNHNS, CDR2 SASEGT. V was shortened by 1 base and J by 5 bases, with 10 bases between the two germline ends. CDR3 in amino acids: CASSEGTRGDTQYF. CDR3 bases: TGTGCCAGCAGTGAAGGGACCCGAGGAGATACGCAGTATTTT.

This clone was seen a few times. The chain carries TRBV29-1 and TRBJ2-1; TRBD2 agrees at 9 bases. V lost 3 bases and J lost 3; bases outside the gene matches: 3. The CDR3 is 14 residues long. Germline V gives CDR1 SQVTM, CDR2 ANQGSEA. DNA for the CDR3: TGCAGCGTTGATACTAGCGGGTACTACAATGAGCAGTTCTTC. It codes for CSVDTSGYYNEQFF.

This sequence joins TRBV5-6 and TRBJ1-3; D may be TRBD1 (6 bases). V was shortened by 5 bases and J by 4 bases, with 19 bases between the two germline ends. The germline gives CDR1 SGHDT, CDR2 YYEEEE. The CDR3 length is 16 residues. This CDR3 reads CASSRPRDTYGNTIYF. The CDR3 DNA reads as TGTGCCAGCAGTCGTCCCCGGGACACCTACGGAAACACCATATATTTT.

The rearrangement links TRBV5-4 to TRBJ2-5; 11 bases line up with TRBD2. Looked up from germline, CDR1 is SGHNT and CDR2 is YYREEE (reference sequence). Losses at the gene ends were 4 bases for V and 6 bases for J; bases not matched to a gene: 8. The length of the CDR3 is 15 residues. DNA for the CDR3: TGTGCCAGCAGCGGCCTAGCGGGAGGTGGGAAGACCCAGTACTTC. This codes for CASSGLAGGGKTQYF.

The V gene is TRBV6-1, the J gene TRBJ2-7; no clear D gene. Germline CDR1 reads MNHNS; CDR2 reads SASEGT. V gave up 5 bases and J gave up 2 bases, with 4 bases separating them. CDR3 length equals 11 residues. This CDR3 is CASSIAYEQYF. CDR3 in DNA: TGTGCCAGCAGTATTGCCTACGAGCAGTACTTC.

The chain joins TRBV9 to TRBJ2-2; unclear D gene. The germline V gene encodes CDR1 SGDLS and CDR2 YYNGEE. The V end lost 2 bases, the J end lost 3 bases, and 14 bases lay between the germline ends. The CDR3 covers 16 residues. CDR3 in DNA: TGTGCCAGCAGCGTTTTGATCTATGGAGACACCGGGGAGCTGTTTTTT. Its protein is CASSVLIYGDTGELFF.